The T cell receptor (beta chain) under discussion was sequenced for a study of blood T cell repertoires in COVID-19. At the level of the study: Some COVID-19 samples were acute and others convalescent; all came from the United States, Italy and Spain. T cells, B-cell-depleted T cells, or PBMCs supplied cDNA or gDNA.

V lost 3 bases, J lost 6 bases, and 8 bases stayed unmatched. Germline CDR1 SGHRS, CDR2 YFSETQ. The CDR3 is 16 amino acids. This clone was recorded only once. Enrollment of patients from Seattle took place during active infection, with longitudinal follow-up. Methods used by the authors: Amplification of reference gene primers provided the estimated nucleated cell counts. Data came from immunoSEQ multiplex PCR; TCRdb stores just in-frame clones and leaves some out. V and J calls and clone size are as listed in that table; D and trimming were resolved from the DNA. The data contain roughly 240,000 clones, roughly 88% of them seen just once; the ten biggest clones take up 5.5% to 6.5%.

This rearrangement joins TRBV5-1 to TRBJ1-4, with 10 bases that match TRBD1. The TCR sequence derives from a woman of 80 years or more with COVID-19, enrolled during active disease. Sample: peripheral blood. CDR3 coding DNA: TGCGCCAGCAGCTCGAATGCCGGGACAGGGGATGAAAAACTGTTTTTT. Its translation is CASSSNAGTGDEKLFF. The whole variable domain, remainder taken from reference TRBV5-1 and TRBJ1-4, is KAGVTQTPRYLIKTRGQQVTLSCSPISGHRSVSWYQQTPGQGLQFLFEYFSETQRNKGNFPGRFSGRQFSNSRSEMNVSTLELGDSALYLCASSSNAGTGDEKLFFGSGTQLSVL.